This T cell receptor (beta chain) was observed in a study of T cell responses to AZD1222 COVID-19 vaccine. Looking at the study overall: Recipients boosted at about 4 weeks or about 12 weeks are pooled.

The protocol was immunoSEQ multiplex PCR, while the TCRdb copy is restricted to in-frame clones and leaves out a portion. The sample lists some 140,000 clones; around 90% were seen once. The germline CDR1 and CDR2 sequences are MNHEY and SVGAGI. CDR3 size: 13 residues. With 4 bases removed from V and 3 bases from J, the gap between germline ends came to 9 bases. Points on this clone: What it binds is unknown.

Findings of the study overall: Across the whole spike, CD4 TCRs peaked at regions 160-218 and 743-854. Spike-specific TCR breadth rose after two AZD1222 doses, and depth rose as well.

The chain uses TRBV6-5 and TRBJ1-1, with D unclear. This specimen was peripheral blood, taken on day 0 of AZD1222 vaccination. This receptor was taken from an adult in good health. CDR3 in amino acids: CASSFDGDTEAFF. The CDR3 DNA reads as TGTGCCAGCAGTTTCGACGGGGACACTGAAGCTTTCTTT.